The 32 T cell receptor beta chains below all came from one sample that was sequenced in a study of T cells after yellow fever vaccination. Using its own MiXCR run on the 5' RACE reads, TCRdb lists one record per CDR3 protein. The sample holds about 550,000 distinct CDR3 sequences, under 25% seen once. The material was PBMCs, obtained 15 days after the yellow fever booster vaccination. The receptors come from a man younger than 40 who received the YFV17D yellow fever vaccine.

The V call is TRBV10-3, the J call TRBJ2-2; D is unresolved. This CDR3 is 13 amino acids long. CDR1 and CDR2 (germline): ENHRY, SYGVKD. Between the trimmed V and J ends, which lost 2 bases and 5 bases, there was a span of 6 bases. The CDR3 bases are TGTGCCATCAGTGAGACCCTTACCGGGGAGCTGTTTTTT. It yields the protein CAISETLTGELFF.

The gene calls are TRBV20-1 and TRBJ2-7; D might be TRBD2 (6 bases). V gave up 6 bases and J gave up 2 bases, with 11 bases separating them. The germline CDR1 and CDR2 sequences are DFQATT and SNEGSKA (reference sequence). The CDR3 extends over 12 amino acids. This chain's CDR3 is CSARRLAYEQYF. CDR3 bases: TGCAGTGCCCGGAGACTAGCCTACGAGCAGTACTTC.

This clonotype occurred a few times. The chain has TRBV12-3 or TRBV12-4 and TRBJ1-4; possibly TRBD1 for D (5 bases). The V gene lost 4 bases and the J gene lost 4 bases, with 7 bases spanning the gap. The CDR3 contains 13 residues. The CDR3 nucleotides read TGTGCCAGCAGTTCTGACAGTAATGAAAAACTGTTTTTT. It specifies CASSSDSNEKLFF.

This clonotype appeared a few times. The chain has TRBV24-1 and TRBJ2-3; the D call may be TRBD1 or TRBD2 (5 bases each). The germline CDR1 and CDR2 sequences are KGHDR and SFDVKD. Trimming removed 3 bases at V and 2 bases at J, with 17 bases between. This CDR3 contains 17 residues. The CDR3 coding sequence is TGTGCCACCAGTGATAGAAACCGGGACCGCAACACAGATACGCAGTATTTT. It translates to CATSDRNRDRNTDTQYF.

This clonotype was recorded a few times. The V and J genes are TRBV20-1 and TRBJ2-7, with 7 bases aligning to TRBD1. The CDR3 length is 12 residues. Looked up from germline, CDR1 is DFQATT and CDR2 is SNEGSKA (reference sequence). Here the CDR3 reads CSTTGLSYEQYF. The DNA for the CDR3 is TGCAGCACGACAGGGCTTTCCTACGAGCAGTACTTC.

This clonotype was seen just once. This chain connects TRBV10-3 to TRBJ2-2, with unresolved D. The CDR3 contains 11 residues. The V and J ends lost 10 bases and 2 bases respectively, with 5 bases between them. From germline, CDR1 is ENHRY and CDR2 SYGVKD. This chain's CDR3 is CATTNTGELFF. As DNA, the CDR3 is TGTGCCACCACTAACACCGGGGAGCTGTTTTTT.

This clonotype was counted between two and nine times. CDR3 nucleotides: TGTGCCAGCAGCCGGACGGGGACTAGGGGCCACGAGCAGTACTTC. Translated, it gives CASSRTGTRGHEQYF. This chain joins TRBV3-1 and TRBJ2-7; 8 bases line up with TRBD2. Germline CDR1 and CDR2: LGHDT and YNNKEL (reference sequence). CDR3 length equals 15 residues. Trimming at V came to 4 bases and at J to 5 bases, leaving 10 bases not matched to a gene.

This sequence joins TRBV3-1 and TRBJ2-7; possible D gene TRBD1, 5 bases. This CDR3 spans 14 amino acids. V was clipped by 5 bases and J by 4 bases, with 15 bases between them. In germline, CDR1 is LGHDT, CDR2 YNNKEL (reference sequence). In DNA form, the CDR3 reads TGTGCCAGCAGCTGGGGCAGGTGGCCGTACGAGCAGTACTTC. It codes for CASSWGRWPYEQYF.

The rearrangement links TRBV20-1 to TRBJ2-1; D unresolved. The V and J ends lost 6 bases and 7 bases respectively, with 13 bases between them. The CDR3 runs to 12 residues. The germline gives CDR1 DFQATT, CDR2 SNEGSKA (reference sequence). CDR3 sequence reads: CSAMASKNEQFF. CDR3 sequence (DNA): TGCAGTGCCATGGCTAGTAAAAATGAGCAGTTCTTC.

This clonotype has only a few counts. The chain has TRBV7-3 and TRBJ2-2; D not resolved. The CDR3 loop spans 14 amino acids. The V gene lost 4 bases and the J gene lost 5 bases, with 11 bases spanning the gap. The germline V gene has CDR1 SGHTA and CDR2 FQGTGA. In DNA, the CDR3 is TGTGCCAGCAGCTCCCTTTTAAGTACCGGGGAGCTGTTTTTT. This gives the protein CASSSLLSTGELFF.

The V call is TRBV29-1, the J call TRBJ2-3; D may correspond to TRBD1 or TRBD2 (5 bases each). Trimming removed 7 bases from V and 1 base from J, with 18 bases in between. The CDR3 spans 15 residues. The germline V gene encodes CDR1 SQVTM and CDR2 ANQGSEA. Here the CDR3 DNA reads TGCAGCGCCCGAGGGGCGTCTCCCGGCACAGATACGCAGTATTTT. Protein: CSARGASPGTDTQYF.

The gene calls are TRBV20-1 and TRBJ2-5; 7 nucleotides line up with TRBD1. After removal of 5 bases from V and 5 bases from J, the junction contained 8 bases not matched to a gene. CDR3 size: 13 residues. Germline lookup yields CDR1 DFQATT and CDR2 SNEGSKA (reference sequence). This CDR3 reads CSAPVTRGETQYF. CDR3 in DNA: TGCAGTGCTCCCGTAACCAGGGGGGAGACCCAGTACTTC.

This clonotype appeared a few times. V gene TRBV5-6 combines with J gene TRBJ2-1; tentatively, D is TRBD2 (6 bases). V was clipped by 4 bases and J by 0 bases, with 14 bases between them. Germline V lookup: CDR1 SGHDT, CDR2 YYEEEE. The CDR3 is 16 residues long. The CDR3 spells CASSLSWRGSYNEQFF. In nucleotides, the CDR3 is TGTGCCAGCAGCCTAAGTTGGCGGGGCTCCTACAATGAGCAGTTCTTC.

The chain recombines TRBV10-3 with TRBJ2-3; D is unresolved. The germline gives CDR1 ENHRY, CDR2 SYGVKD. Trimming removed 8 bases from V and 4 bases from J, with 4 bases in between. The CDR3 totals 10 residues. This CDR3 reads CAIGADTQYF. Written as DNA, the CDR3 is TGTGCCATCGGTGCAGATACGCAGTATTTT.

This clonotype was found a few times. The rearrangement links TRBV6-1 to TRBJ2-3; a weak D match, TRBD1 (5 bases). This CDR3 has 14 residues. CDR1 is MNHNS and CDR2 is SASEGT in the germline V gene. Trimming left V 7 bases short and J 3 bases short, with 14 bases between. The CDR3 DNA follows: TGTGCCAGCACCCCCCCTCAGGGAACAGATACGCAGTATTTT. It codes for CASTPPQGTDTQYF.

This clonotype was detected ten times or more. The gene calls are TRBV7-2 and TRBJ2-7, with TRBD1 matching 9 bases. Germline CDR1 reads SGHTA; CDR2 reads FQGNSA. J gave up 3 bases and V 5 bases, and 5 bases lay outside the gene matches. The CDR3 extends over 14 amino acids. CDR3 bases: TGTGCCAGCAGCCCGGGACAGGGAAACTACGAGCAGTACTTC. It translates to CASSPGQGNYEQYF.

V is TRBV20-1 and J is TRBJ2-3; D might be TRBD1 (5 bases). The CDR3 is 15 amino acids. CDR1 is DFQATT, CDR2 SNEGSKA, per germline (reference sequence). V was trimmed by 0 bases and J by 4 bases, leaving 14 bases between them. The CDR3 DNA reads TGCAGTGCTAGAGATCTCCAGGGCCCCGCAGATACGCAGTATTTT. This gives the protein CSARDLQGPADTQYF.

This clonotype turned up a few times. This chain uses TRBV24-1 with TRBJ2-2, with D unclear. Trimming took off 1 base at V and 1 base at J, with 6 bases between the two ends. CDR1 KGHDR and CDR2 SFDVKD come from the germline V gene. The CDR3 sequence is 15 residues long. CDR3 in amino acids: CATSDFGKNTGELFF. The DNA of the CDR3 is TGTGCCACCAGTGATTTCGGCAAGAACACCGGGGAGCTGTTTTTT.

The rearrangement joins TRBV20-1 to TRBJ2-4; 8 nucleotides agree with TRBD2. With V trimmed by 1 base and J by 1 base, 6 bases remained unmatched. CDR3 length: 16 residues. Germline loops: CDR1 DFQATT, CDR2 SNEGSKA (reference sequence). CDR3 coding DNA: TGCAGTGCTAGAGGGGCCGGGGGGGTGGCCAAAAACATTCAGTACTTC. Encoded protein: CSARGAGGVAKNIQYF.

In this sample, this clonotype turned up a few times. V gene TRBV12-3 or TRBV12-4 combines with J gene TRBJ1-5; no definite D call. The CDR3 is 13 amino acids. V lost 3 bases, J lost 3 bases, and 6 bases lay in between. CDR3 nucleotides: TGTGCCAGCAGTTTTAGGGCCAATCAGCCCCAGCATTTT. It translates to CASSFRANQPQHF.

This clonotype was seen only a few times. This chain uses TRBV6-5 with TRBJ2-3; a weak D match, TRBD2 (5 bases). V was shortened by 6 bases and J by 2 bases, with 18 bases between the two germline ends. The CDR3 length is 16 residues. Germline CDR1 reads MNHEY; CDR2 reads SVGAGI. The CDR3 sequence is CASSYKPLATTDTQYF. CDR3 coding DNA: TGTGCCAGCAGCTATAAACCTTTAGCGACCACAGATACGCAGTATTTT.

This rearrangement joins TRBV20-1 to TRBJ1-2; D unclear. Per germline, CDR1 DFQATT and CDR2 SNEGSKA (reference sequence). V was clipped by 7 bases and J by 3 bases, with 15 bases between them. The CDR3 runs to 13 residues. The CDR3 nucleotides read TGCAGTGTTACAAAAAGATCGGACTATGGCTACACCTTC. Protein: CSVTKRSDYGYTF.

The chain employs TRBV20-1 and TRBJ2-2; 10 nucleotides line up with TRBD2. Per germline, CDR1 DFQATT and CDR2 SNEGSKA (reference sequence). The CDR3 is 15 residues long. The J segment lost 6 bases and the V segment lost 1 base, leaving 5 bases of the junction unmatched. DNA for the CDR3: TGCAGTGCTAGAGTAGCAACTAGCGGGGCCGGGGAGCTGTTTTTT. Amino acid sequence: CSARVATSGAGELFF.

Only a few counts were recorded for this clonotype. The CDR3 loop reads CASSPRTGGRGYTQYF. The DNA of the CDR3 is TGTGCCAGCAGCCCGAGGACAGGGGGTAGGGGGTATACGCAGTATTTT. The V and J genes are TRBV7-2 and TRBJ2-3; TRBD1 matches at 10 bases. The germline V gene has CDR1 SGHTA and CDR2 FQGNSA. CDR3 size: 16 residues. V shed 5 bases, J shed 7 bases, and the junction held 12 bases outside the gene matches. The full variable domain, completed using reference TRBV7-2 and TRBJ2-3, is GAGVSQSPSNKVTEKGKDVELRCDPISGHTALYWYRQSLGQGLEFLIYFQGNSAPDKSGLPSDRFSAERTGGSVSTLTIQRTQQEDSAVYLCASSPRTGGRGYTQYFGPGTRLTVL.

The sample holds a few counts of this clonotype. J is TRBJ2-7 and V is TRBV7-9, with D possibly being TRBD1 or TRBD2 (5 bases each). CDR1 and CDR2 (germline): SEHNR, FQNEAQ (reference sequence). Trimming stripped 4 bases from V and 0 bases from J, with 10 bases between. This CDR3 is built from 14 residues. The chain's CDR3 is CASSWGSSSYEQYF. In DNA form, the CDR3 reads TGTGCCAGCAGCTGGGGGTCAAGCTCCTACGAGCAGTACTTC.

The chain joins TRBV11-2 to TRBJ2-3; D not resolved. V was shortened by 4 bases and J by 5 bases, with 10 bases between the two germline ends. CDR3 length: 13 residues. Germline V lookup: CDR1 SGHAT, CDR2 FQNNGV. The CDR3 loop is CASSSRVVDTQYF. The CDR3 DNA reads TGTGCCAGCAGCTCCCGGGTGGTAGATACGCAGTATTTT.

The gene calls are TRBV11-2 and TRBJ1-4; TRBD1 aligns across 7 bases. The junction had 3 bases not matched to a gene; V was cut back by 3 bases and J by 5 bases. The CDR3 spans 14 residues. The V gene's germline CDR1 is SGHAT and CDR2 FQNNGV. CDR3 coding DNA: TGTGCCAGCAGCTTTGGACAGGTGAATGAAAAACTGTTTTTT. Translation gives CASSFGQVNEKLFF.

V is TRBV5-1 and J is TRBJ2-2; D gene uncertain. This CDR3 contains 14 residues. The V end lost 6 bases, the J end lost 0 bases, and 9 bases lay between the germline ends. Germline loops: CDR1 SGHRS, CDR2 YFSETQ. The CDR3 DNA reads TGCGCCAGCACCCCCGGGTCGAACACCGGGGAGCTGTTTTTT. It encodes CASTPGSNTGELFF. The full variable domain, rest sourced from reference TRBV5-1 and TRBJ2-2, is KAGVTQTPRYLIKTRGQQVTLSCSPISGHRSVSWYQQTPGQGLQFLFEYFSETQRNKGNFPGRFSGRQFSNSRSEMNVSTLELGDSALYLCASTPGSNTGELFFGEGSRLTVL.

The chain is built from TRBV20-1 and TRBJ2-7; 12 bases align to TRBD1. The germline V gene encodes CDR1 DFQATT and CDR2 SNEGSKA (reference sequence). The CDR3 runs to 15 residues. V lost 3 bases, J lost 3 bases, and 6 bases stayed unmatched. CDR3 amino acids: CSARLGQGAFYEQYF. CDR3 nucleotide sequence: TGCAGTGCTAGGTTGGGACAGGGGGCCTTCTACGAGCAGTACTTC.

This clonotype was detected a few times. V usage is TRBV28 and J usage is TRBJ2-3; D uncertain. CDR1 and CDR2 from the germline V gene are MDHEN and SYDVKM. The CDR3 is 14 amino acids. V lost 7 bases and J 2 bases, leaving 13 bases between the germline ends. The CDR3 coding sequence is TGTGCCAGCAAGTTCCGAACGGTCACAGATACGCAGTATTTT. As protein: CASKFRTVTDTQYF.

The chain combines TRBV14 with TRBJ2-5; D unresolved. Germline loops: CDR1 SGHDN, CDR2 FVKESK. The length of the CDR3 is 18 residues. Trimming stripped 0 bases from V and 5 bases from J, with 22 bases between. CDR3 amino acids: CASSQDISAGGLQETQYF. CDR3 bases: TGTGCCAGCAGCCAAGACATTTCGGCAGGCGGCCTACAGGAGACCCAGTACTTC.

The chain recombines TRBV20-1 with TRBJ2-6; D is unclear. CDR3 length: 14 residues. Per germline, CDR1 DFQATT and CDR2 SNEGSKA (reference sequence). Deletions cut 6 bases from V and 4 bases from J, with 13 bases between. The CDR3 DNA follows: TGCAGTGCCTTCGATTGGTCAGGGGCCAACGTCCTGACTTTC. Its translation is CSAFDWSGANVLTF.